The source of this T cell receptor beta chain is a study of T cell responses to AZD1222 COVID-19 vaccine. Sequencing used immunoSEQ multiplex PCR; TCRdb keeps in-frame clones, though not all of them. The sample holds more than 70,000 clones, nearly 90% seen once. With regard to this clone: Antigen specificity is unknown.

CDR1 is SGHVS and CDR2 is FQNEAQ in the germline V gene. This CDR3 is built from 14 residues. V lost 1 base and J lost 9, with 13 bases in between. Study-wide results and caveats: The number of AZD1222 recipients seropositive at baseline was only five to seven.

The sequencing used peripheral blood, collected 28 days after the second AZD1222 dose. This TCR derives from an adult who received the AZD1222 COVID-19 vaccine. V is TRBV7-8 and J is TRBJ2-1; D is unresolved. DNA of the CDR3: TGTGCCAGCAGCTTAGACGGCAGCTTTAGTGAGCAGTTCTTC. This gives the protein CASSLDGSFSEQFF.